This TCR beta chain derives from a study of blood T cells in healthy people across ages. Study-wide results and caveats: Total diversity from one million sequenced T cells was likely underestimated.

With respect to this clonotype: Its antigen is undetermined.

The study recruited healthy Caucasian donors from Russia who were aged about 6 to 90. V was pared by 1 base and J by 12 bases, with 11 bases between. The germline CDR1 and CDR2 sequences are SGDLS and YYNGEE. The CDR3 has 12 amino acids. A second about 6 to 12 cycle PCR used barcoded and J-beta primers. TCRdb passed the 5' RACE reads through MiXCR, listing each CDR3 protein once. The sample lists about 1.4 million distinct CDR3 sequences; almost 60% were seen once. Sequencing was done on a sample of blood. The chain couples TRBV9 to TRBJ2-1; D possibly corresponds to TRBD2 (5 bases). The clonotype was recovered from a man aged 18 to 30 in good health. DNA for the CDR3: TGTGCCAGCAGCGTACTCCGCGGGTCGCAGTTCTTC. Its protein is CASSVLRGSQFF.